Listed here is a single TCR beta chain. Indicated time point: persistent/refractory GD, antithyroid drugs over 5 years with positive TRAb. PBMCs provided the RNA from which the TCR library was made. The peripheral blood volume drawn was around 10 milliliters, and it was collected into EDTA tubes. Construction of TCR beta libraries relied on iRepertoire HTBI primers and on Arm-PCR targeting CDR3 regions. A single record per CDR3 protein comes from TCRdb applying MiXCR to the multiplex PCR reads. The table records a few hundred thousand distinct CDR3 sequences, 20% to 30% of them present only once. The sample belongs to a study of regulatory T cells in long-lasting Graves disease. The ends lost 1 base at V and 2 bases at J; junction bases unmatched: 5. Germline lookup yields CDR1 MNHEY and CDR2 SVGAGI. The CDR3 has 15 amino acids.

The J gene is TRBJ2-7, the V gene TRBV6-5, with 7 bases identical to TRBD1. The sequence was obtained from a female donor with Graves disease. This sample comprised peripheral blood mononuclear cells (PBMCs), obtained when the disease was refractory, from a patient treated with antithyroid drugs. CDR3 bases: TGTGCCAGCAGTTACTTTTTGGACAGGACCTACGAGCAGTACTTC. Translation gives CASSYFLDRTYEQYF.